The present TCR beta chain was sequenced within a study of T cell changes during pregnancy in multiple sclerosis. Germline V lookup: CDR1 MNHEY, CDR2 SMNVEV (reference sequence). Trimming took off 6 bases at V and 5 bases at J, with 17 bases between the two ends. The CDR3 is made up of 14 amino acids. Clones were sequenced by immunoSEQ multiplex PCR, and TCRdb holds only the in-frame ones, with some missing. Of about 49,000 clones listed, over 90% are singletons. This clonotype was sampled from a female donor with multiple sclerosis, enrolled in a pregnancy study. The chain is built from TRBV27 and TRBJ2-7; D is possibly TRBD1 (5 bases). The sequenced sample was peripheral blood, obtained after pregnancy. The CDR3 nucleotides are TGTGCCAGCAGCGTCCCAGGGCGAGACAACGAGCAGTACTTC. It specifies CASSVPGRDNEQYF.